The 19 T cell receptor beta chains given below trace back to one sample, sequenced in a study of T cell repertoires in cytomegalovirus infection. No antigen is known for these receptors. One entry per CDR3 protein results from TCRdb running MiXCR on the reads. The sample lists roughly 860,000 distinct CDR3 sequences, 30% to 35% occurring once. This specimen consisted of cultured CD8+ T cells from PBMCs, obtained from culture after CMV antigen stimulation. The receptors originated from a human donor in good health (CMV status not recorded). Some clones in this sample may be carry-over from other donors' samples.

This rearrangement joins TRBV12-3 or TRBV12-4 to TRBJ2-7; 10 nucleotides agree with TRBD1. Trimming removed 2 bases from V and 5 bases from J; junction bases left unmatched: 6. CDR3 length: 15 residues. The CDR3 protein is CASSLPGQGMHEQYF. CDR3 coding DNA: TGTGCCAGCAGTTTACCGGGACAGGGGATGCACGAGCAGTACTTC.

V is TRBV3-1 and J is TRBJ2-7; 8 bases agree with TRBD1. Germline CDR1 reads LGHDT; CDR2 reads YNNKEL (reference sequence). The CDR3 runs 13 residues. The trim removed 7 bases at V and 4 bases at J, leaving 6 bases unmatched. The CDR3 is CASNGQGTYEQYF. The DNA of the CDR3 is TGTGCCAGCAATGGACAGGGAACTTACGAGCAGTACTTC.

This clonotype was seen a handful of times. This chain connects TRBV25-1 to TRBJ1-3; D unclear. Trimming removed 2 bases from V and 0 bases from J, with 11 bases in between. Germline V lookup: CDR1 MGHDK, CDR2 SYGVNS. The CDR3 has 16 residues. DNA for the CDR3: TGTGCCAGCAGTGAAATATACGCAAGCTCTGGAAACACCATATATTTT. Protein sequence: CASSEIYASSGNTIYF.

There are a few counts of this clonotype. The CDR3 sequence is CASSSTGAGYYGYTF. DNA for the CDR3: TGTGCCAGCAGCTCCACAGGGGCGGGGTACTATGGCTACACCTTC. This chain connects TRBV7-8 to TRBJ1-2; 7 bases map to TRBD1. The CDR3 is 15 residues long. The germline gives CDR1 SGHVS, CDR2 FQNEAQ. The V gene end was trimmed by 4 bases and the J gene end by 3 bases; junction bases not matched to a gene: 8.

Only a few counts were recorded for this clonotype. The rearrangement joins TRBV4-1 to TRBJ2-1; the match to TRBD2 covers 13 bases. The V gene's germline CDR1 is MGHRA and CDR2 YSYEKL. After removal of 8 bases from V and 8 bases from J, the junction contained 15 bases not matched to a gene. The CDR3 extends over 17 amino acids. The chain's CDR3 is CASFGGRLAGGEDEQFF. In DNA, the CDR3 is TGCGCCAGCTTTGGGGGCCGACTAGCGGGGGGCGAGGATGAGCAGTTCTTC.

This clonotype was detected only a few times. The chain carries TRBV6-2 or TRBV6-3 and TRBJ2-7; 10 nucleotides align to TRBD1. The germline V gene encodes CDR1 MNHEY and CDR2 SVGEGT. The CDR3 has 14 residues. J was trimmed by 2 bases and V by 5 bases; bases with no gene match: 3. DNA for the CDR3: TGTGCCAGCAGTGACAGGGGGCTGACCTACGAGCAGTACGTC. It yields the protein CASSDRGLTYEQYV.

Only a few counts were recorded for this clonotype. This chain joins TRBV6-7 and TRBJ1-2, with D possibly being TRBD1 (5 bases). TRBV6-7 is annotated as an ORF whose role is uncertain. V was pared by 2 bases and J by 8 bases, with 12 bases between. The CDR3 has 13 amino acids. The DNA of the CDR3 is TGTGCCAGCAGTTACGAAGGGACCCTCGGCTACACCTTC. This sequence encodes CASSYEGTLGYTF.

This clonotype has only a few counts. The chain has TRBV27 and TRBJ2-3; possibly TRBD2 for D (5 bases). With 8 bases removed from V and 3 bases from J, the gap between germline ends came to 15 bases. The CDR3 is 14 amino acids. Looked up from germline, CDR1 is MNHEY and CDR2 is SMNVEV (reference sequence). The chain's CDR3 is CASAGKRITDTQYF. The DNA of the CDR3 is TGTGCCAGCGCCGGGAAAAGGATAACAGATACGCAGTATTTT.

This chain connects TRBV19 to TRBJ2-1, with 9 bases fitting TRBD2. J was trimmed by 5 bases and V by 6 bases; bases with no gene match: 14. This CDR3 has 17 residues. Germline V lookup: CDR1 LNHDA, CDR2 SQIVND (reference sequence). In nucleotides, the CDR3 is TGTGCCAGTAGAACCGCTCCCGGGCGGGGGGGAAACAATGAGCAGTTCTTC. Translated, it gives CASRTAPGRGGNNEQFF.

Comments on this clonotype: A single base separates this from a much larger clone, so it may be a read error. The chain recombines TRBV7-8 with TRBJ2-7; the D is unclear. This CDR3 is built from 14 residues. The V gene's germline CDR1 is SGHVS and CDR2 FQNEAQ. The CDR3 sequence: CTSSLGGEPYEQYF. CDR3 coding DNA: TGTACCAGCAGCTTAGGCGGTGAGCCCTACGAGCAGTACTTC.

This clonotype was picked up a small number of times. CDR3 region: CASSVRRVRDTEAFF. DNA of the CDR3: TGTGCCAGCAGCGTACGAAGGGTAAGGGACACTGAAGCTTTCTTT. V is TRBV7-6 and J is TRBJ1-1; D unclear. The CDR3 sequence is 15 residues long. From germline, CDR1 is SGHVS and CDR2 FNYEAQ. Trimming removed 5 bases at V and 3 bases at J, with 16 bases between. The full variable domain, completed using reference TRBV7-6 and TRBJ1-1, is GAGVSQSPRYKVTKRGQDVALRCDPISGHVSLYWYRQALGQGPEFLTYFNYEAQQDKSGLPNDRFSAERPEGSISTLTIQRTEQRDSAMYRCASSVRRVRDTEAFFGQGTRLTVV.

This clonotype was found a few times. The gene calls are TRBV5-1 and TRBJ1-2; D not certain. Germline V CDR1 and CDR2: SGHRS, YFSETQ. CDR3 length: 13 amino acids. V was cut by 7 bases and J by 4 bases, with 14 bases left in between. The CDR3 is CASPSEDGYGYTF. In nucleotides, the CDR3 is TGCGCCAGCCCCTCTGAGGACGGCTATGGCTACACCTTC.

Only a few counts were recorded for this clonotype. The chain recombines TRBV7-9 with TRBJ1-2; tentatively, D is TRBD1 (6 bases). The CDR3 runs 13 residues. The V gene lost 2 bases and the J gene lost 8 bases, with 12 bases spanning the gap. Germline lookup yields CDR1 SEHNR and CDR2 FQNEAQ (reference sequence). The CDR3 protein is CASSLNQGPGYTF. In nucleotides, the CDR3 is TGTGCCAGCAGCTTAAATCAGGGGCCCGGCTACACCTTC.

The rearrangement joins TRBV24-1 to TRBJ2-2; D not resolved. Germline loops: CDR1 KGHDR, CDR2 SFDVKD. The V end lost 1 base, the J end lost 3 bases, and 11 bases lay between the germline ends. There are 16 residues in the CDR3. Here the CDR3 reads CATSDFRETDTGELFF. CDR3 coding DNA: TGTGCCACCAGTGATTTCCGAGAGACCGACACCGGGGAGCTGTTTTTT.

CDR3 sequence (DNA): TGTGCCAGCATCCATCCTCGGCCCTATACCTACGAGCAGTACTTC. Its protein product is CASIHPRPYTYEQYF. The rearrangement joins TRBV5-4 to TRBJ2-7; D remains unclear. V lost 6 bases and J lost 2, with 18 bases in between. Germline V gives CDR1 SGHNT, CDR2 YYREEE (reference sequence). CDR3 length: 15 residues.

In this sample, this clonotype turned up many times. The chain joins TRBV27 to TRBJ1-6; D ambiguous. Germline V lookup: CDR1 MNHEY, CDR2 SMNVEV (reference sequence). V lost 3 bases to trimming and J lost 0 bases, with 6 bases between them. The CDR3 is 15 residues long. The CDR3 reads CASSFGDSYNSPLHF. CDR3 DNA: TGTGCCAGCAGTTTTGGGGACTCCTATAATTCACCCCTCCACTTT.

The V gene is TRBV29-1, the J gene TRBJ1-2; D is perhaps TRBD1 (6 bases). The CDR3 sequence is 15 residues long. V lost 1 base, J lost 0 bases, and 12 bases lay in between. The V gene's germline CDR1 is SQVTM and CDR2 ANQGSEA. For the CDR3, the DNA is TGCAGCGTTGAAGTTCGGACAGAATCTAACTATGGCTACACCTTC. This gives the protein CSVEVRTESNYGYTF. Full variable domain (remainder filled in from reference TRBV29-1 and TRBJ1-2): SAVISQKPSRDICQRGTSLTIQCQVDSQVTMMFWYRQQPGQSLTLIATANQGSEATYESGFVIDKFPISRPNLTFSTLTVSNMSPEDSSIYLCSVEVRTESNYGYTFGSGTRLTVV.

A note on this clonotype: At one end, the junction sequence differs from germline, possibly due to a read error. The chain recombines TRBV7-1 with TRBJ1-1; D unclear. TRBV7-1 is classed as an ORF, of uncertain function. The CDR3 spans 14 residues. Written as DNA, the CDR3 is TGTGCCAACAGCTCACCCCTTCGGTATCTTGAAGCTTTCTTT. Its protein is CANSSPLRYLEAFF.

This clonotype has just one count. CDR3 DNA: TGTGCCAGCAGTTACTCTTCGTCGGGACGAAGGAGCTCCTACGAGCAGTACGTC. This translates into CASSYSSSGRRSSYEQYV. The rearrangement links TRBV6-6 to TRBJ2-7; TRBD1 or TRBD2 may be the D gene (5 bases each). V shed 0 bases and J shed 0 bases, with 18 bases lying between them. The CDR3 is made up of 18 amino acids. Germline V lookup: CDR1 MNHNY, CDR2 SVGAGI (reference sequence).